This is a list of T cell receptor beta chains from one sample in a study of graft-versus-host responses after intestinal transplantation. Their antigen targets remain unknown. Generated by immunoSEQ multiplex PCR, the TCRdb table keeps only in-frame clones and is missing some. The sample yields under 150,000 clones, 85% to 95% seen once. The sequences come from unstimulated CD8+ T cells sorted from spleen or lymph node cells, collected before intestinal transplant. All receptors come from a human donor who received an intestinal transplant. The CDR3 runs from the conserved cysteine through the conserved F or W. Each record gives: clone size, J gene, D gene, V gene, CDR3 protein, CDR3 DNA. A D gene is named only where the DNA matches it firmly. Not all rows give a size; the values are once, few, many and, for expanded clones, a class.

NA | TRBJ2-1 | NA | TRBV28 | CASSPDASSYNEQFF | TGTGCCAGCAGTCCGGACGCGAGCTCCTACAATGAGCAGTTCTTC
NA | TRBJ2-7 | TRBD2 | TRBV9 | CASSASGSNDEQYF | TGTGCCAGCAGCGCGAGCGGGAGTAACGACGAGCAGTACTTC
NA | TRBJ2-7 | TRBD2 | TRBV4-1 | CASSPIAGERYEQYF | TGCGCCAGCAGCCCGATAGCGGGAGAGCGGTACGAGCAGTACTTC
few | TRBJ1-1 | NA | TRBV7-9 | CASSSTGAGTEAFF | TGTGCCAGCAGCTCGACAGGAGCAGGGACTGAAGCTTTCTTT
NA | TRBJ2-7 | TRBD2 | TRBV7-2 | CASSPSGTSGYEQYF | TGTGCCAGCAGCCCTAGTGGGACTAGCGGCTACGAGCAGTACTTC
once | TRBJ2-7 | NA | TRBV27 | CASSPIKEDTSPKGLEQYF | TGTGCCAGCAGCCCCATAAAAGAAGACACATCCCCTAAGGGGCTCGAGCAGTACTTC
NA | TRBJ2-7 | TRBD2 | TRBV9 | CASSVDGLGVYEQYF | TGTGCCAGCAGCGTAGACGGACTAGGGGTCTACGAGCAGTACTTC
NA | TRBJ2-7 | NA | TRBV4-2 | CASSLRGATYEQYF | TGTGCCAGCAGCCTTCGGGGAGCCACCTACGAGCAGTACTTC
NA | TRBJ2-1 | TRBD2 | TRBV27 | CASSLWLADNEQFF | TGTGCCAGCAGTTTATGGCTAGCGGACAATGAGCAGTTCTTC
NA | TRBJ2-7 | NA | TRBV7-9 | CASSSAGRTYEQYF | TGTGCCAGCAGCTCCGCCGGACGGACCTACGAGCAGTACTTC
NA | TRBJ1-1 | TRBD1 | TRBV27 | CASRRQGANTEAFF | TGTGCCAGCAGGCGACAGGGGGCGAACACTGAAGCTTTCTTT
once | TRBJ1-1 | NA | TRBV7-9 | CASSYTSTEAFF | TGTGCCAGCAGCTATACTAGCACTGAAGCTTTCTTT
NA | TRBJ2-5 | NA | TRBV27 | CASSPATVETQYF | TGTGCCAGCTCCCCAGCGACCGTAGAGACCCAGTACTTC
NA | TRBJ2-7 | NA | TRBV9 | CASSVGGDSYEQYF | TGTGCCAGCAGCGTTGGAGGGGACTCCTACGAGCAGTACTTC
NA | TRBJ2-7 | NA | TRBV1 | CTSSRPAELARYEQYF | TGCACCAGCAGCCGCCCAGCGGAACTAGCGCGATACGAGCAGTACTTC
NA | TRBJ2-1 | TRBD1 | TRBV5-1 | CASSSPTRDRGHEQFF | TGCGCCAGCAGCTCTCCCACCCGGGACAGGGGGCATGAGCAGTTCTTC
NA | TRBJ1-2 | TRBD1 | TRBV11-2 | CASSFRSIAFTGDYGYTF | TGTGCCAGCAGCTTCAGAAGTATAGCGTTTACAGGGGATTACGGCTACACCTTC
few | TRBJ2-1 | TRBD2 | TRBV19 | CASSRSGITYNEQFF | TGTGCCAGTAGTAGGAGCGGGATCACCTACAATGAGCAGTTCTTC
NA | TRBJ2-7 | TRBD1 | TRBV2 | CASSSGTGGYEQYF | TGTGCCAGCAGCTCCGGGACAGGGGGCTACGAGCAGTACTTC
NA | TRBJ1-1 | NA | TRBV11-2 | CASSLGSWAEAFF | TGTGCCAGCAGCTTAGGGTCCTGGGCTGAAGCTTTCTTT
NA | TRBJ2-1 | NA | TRBV9 | CASSVRVAGSYNEQFF | TGTGCCAGCAGCGTACGGGTTGCGGGCTCCTACAATGAGCAGTTCTTC
NA | TRBJ2-5 | NA | TRBV11-2 | CASTTPAGEETQYF | TGTGCCAGCACCACGCCTGCAGGGGAAGAGACCCAGTACTTC
NA | TRBJ2-1 | NA | TRBV28 | CASSTRGLYNEQFF | TGTGCCAGCAGTACCAGGGGATTATACAATGAGCAGTTCTTC
NA | TRBJ2-1 | TRBD2 | TRBV7-3 | CASSPTSATSPYNEQFF | TGTGCCAGCAGCCCGACTAGCGCCACTTCCCCCTACAATGAGCAGTTCTTC
once | TRBJ2-3 | NA | TRBV7-8 | CASSEGQVTDTQYF | TGTGCCAGCAGCGAGGGCCAGGTGACAGATACGCAGTATTTT
NA | TRBJ2-1 | NA | TRBV6-4 | CASRPRRECGYNEQFF | TGTGCCAGCAGGCCAAGGCGGGAATGTGGTTACAATGAGCAGTTCTTC
NA | TRBJ2-7 | NA | TRBV7-9 | CASSAPGVGDTSSYEQYF | TGTGCCAGCAGCGCCCCAGGAGTAGGGGACACGAGCTCCTACGAGCAGTACTTC
NA | TRBJ2-3 | TRBD2 | TRBV9 | CASKRGVAGTPDTQYF | TGTGCCAGCAAAAGAGGGGTAGCGGGAACCCCCGATACGCAGTATTTT
NA | TRBJ1-5 | NA | TRBV7-6 | CASSLSGGSNQPQHF | TGTGCCAGCAGCTTATCCGGAGGGAGCAATCAGCCCCAGCATTTT
NA | TRBJ1-1 | NA | TRBV7-3 | CASSPLGGRTEAFF | TGTGCCAGCAGTCCGCTCGGGGGGCGAACTGAAGCTTTCTTT
NA | TRBJ2-4 | NA | TRBV27 | CASSLSAKNIQYF | TGTGCCAGCAGTTTATCCGCGAAAAACATTCAGTACTTC
NA | TRBJ1-5 | NA | TRBV25-1 | CASSGGGSNQPQHF | TGTGCCAGCAGTGGGGGGGGAAGCAATCAGCCCCAGCATTTT
NA | TRBJ1-2 | NA | TRBV7-8 | CASSLARGGTNYGYTF | TGTGCCAGCAGCTTAGCACGGGGGGGAACTAACTATGGCTACACCTTC
NA | TRBJ2-5 | NA | TRBV5-6 | CASSLGGGHSQETQYF | TGTGCCAGCAGCTTAGGCGGGGGCCATTCCCAAGAGACCCAGTACTTC
NA | TRBJ2-1 | TRBD1 | TRBV7-3 | CASSYPGTAYNEQFF | TGTGCCAGCAGCTACCCAGGGACAGCCTACAATGAGCAGTTCTTC